These 5 T cell receptor beta chains originate from one sample sequenced in a study of CD8 T cells in Susac syndrome. An amount of RNA that ranged from roughly 0.45 to 1 ug was reverse transcribed with random hexamers. TCRdb re-called the immunoSEQ multiplex PCR reads through MiXCR, storing one row per CDR3 protein. The sample holds around 200,000 distinct CDR3 sequences, 95% seen once. Sequencing was performed on CD4+ T cells from PBMCs. All receptors derive from a human donor in good health.

The chain links TRBV3-1 to TRBJ1-5; D is possibly TRBD1 (6 bases). Germline V CDR1 and CDR2: LGHDT, YNNKEL (reference sequence). The CDR3 length is 17 residues. V shed 1 base and J shed 0 bases, with 13 bases lying between them. The chain's CDR3 is CASSQGWTDTSNQPQHF. The CDR3 DNA follows: TGTGCCAGCAGCCAAGGTTGGACAGATACTAGCAATCAGCCCCAGCATTTT.

CDR3 loop: CASSLNFGNYGYTF. For the CDR3, the DNA is TGTGCCAGCAGTTTGAATTTTGGAAACTATGGCTACACCTTC. The chain has TRBV12-3 or TRBV12-4 and TRBJ1-2; D not certain. Trimming removed 3 bases at V and 2 bases at J, with 10 bases between. This CDR3 has 14 amino acids.

The rearrangement joins TRBV20-1 to TRBJ1-2; D is ambiguous. CDR3 length: 11 amino acids. Germline V gives CDR1 DFQATT, CDR2 SNEGSKA (reference sequence). Trimming cost V 2 bases and J 8 bases, with 9 bases left between them. CDR3 residues: CSARQVVGYTF. CDR3 sequence (DNA): TGCAGTGCTAGACAGGTCGTGGGCTACACCTTC.

The chain uses TRBV11-2 and TRBJ2-7, with D tentatively TRBD2 (5 bases). Trimming shortened V by 4 bases and J by 6 bases, and 10 bases separated the two germline ends. CDR3 length: 12 amino acids. Germline V gene data show CDR1 as SGHAT and CDR2 as FQNNGV. In DNA form, the CDR3 reads TGTGCCAGCAGCTCCCTCCGGGGCGAGCAGTACGTC. Translation: CASSSLRGEQYV.

The chain combines TRBV4-1 with TRBJ2-5; D is ambiguous. CDR1 is MGHRA and CDR2 is YSYEKL in the germline V gene. V gave up 1 base and J gave up 1 base, with 10 bases separating them. The CDR3 is 15 amino acids. The DNA for the CDR3 is TGCGCCAGCAGCCAAGTTAGTACGGCCCAAGAGACCCAGTACTTC. This codes for CASSQVSTAQETQYF.